This T cell receptor (beta chain) was recovered during a study of shared clonotypes between healthy human individuals. Adult Caucasians living in Nashville, Tennessee made up all of the donors. CD4+ cell separation produced CD45RA+ naive and CD45RA-negative memory subsets. The germline gives CDR1 SGDLS, CDR2 YYNGEE. There are 16 residues in the CDR3. Between the trimmed V and J ends, which lost 2 bases and 4 bases, there was a span of 15 bases. Genomic DNA belonging to each subset was distributed in equal measure over several immunoSEQ plates. The assay was immunoSEQ multiplex PCR, and TCRdb's table has in-frame clones only and misses some. The sample has about 2.5 million clones, around 93% seen once.

This sequence originates from a man aged 18 to 29 in good health. Some clones in this sample may be carry-over from other donors' samples. Sequencing was performed on naive CD4+ T cells from PBMCs. Subset defined: CD45RA+ positively selected. V and J are TRBV9 and TRBJ2-2; D perhaps matches TRBD2 (5 bases). CDR3 nucleotides: TGTGCCAGCAGCGTTTCGAGCGGCCTTGGCACCGGGGAGCTGTTTTTT. It specifies CASSVSSGLGTGELFF. Full variable domain (remainder filled in from reference TRBV9 and TRBJ2-2): DSGVTQTPKHLITATGQRVTLRCSPRSGDLSVYWYQQSLDQGLQFLIQYYNGEERAKGNILERFSAQQFPDLHSELNLSSLELGDSALYFCASSVSSGLGTGELFFGEGSRLTVL.